This record concerns one T cell receptor (beta chain) sequence. Antigen unknown. This CDR3 region has 15 residues. CDR1 is SGHTA and CDR2 is FQGNSA in the germline V gene. Deletions cut 1 base from V and 1 base from J, with 11 bases between. Using immunoSEQ multiplex PCR, the repertoire was profiled, and TCRdb retains in-frame clones only, with some absent. Among 200,000 or so clones listed, around 92% were seen once. The sample originates from a study of T cell responses to AZD1222 COVID-19 vaccine. Study-wide results and limits: Repertoires in all cases were sampled only once the peak T cell response had passed. Reports say nearly half of spike-specific TCRs go after unmutated variant regions. White British donors predominated, females outnumbered males, and clonal diversity was possibly underestimated.

The sequenced sample was peripheral blood, obtained on day 0 of AZD1222 vaccination. The origin of this receptor is an adult in good health. This chain uses TRBV7-2 with TRBJ2-7; D is possibly TRBD2 (6 bases). CDR3 loop: CASSLDGSSSYEQYF. The CDR3 nucleotides are TGTGCCAGCAGCTTAGACGGGAGTAGTTCCTACGAGCAGTACTTC.